A selection of T cell receptor beta chains follows, all from one sample in a study of blood T cell repertoires in COVID-19. Sequencing was performed with immunoSEQ multiplex PCR; in TCRdb, only in-frame clones are kept and a portion is missing. Here the sample spans about 100,000 clones, 70% to 90% being singletons. Sequenced sample: peripheral blood. These receptors were taken from a woman aged 25-40 years with acute or convalescent COVID-19. The CDR3 runs from the conserved cysteine through the conserved F or W.

CASSRGTNEQYF,TRBV9,TRBJ2-7
CASSLPGTPNSPLHF,TRBV11-2,TRBJ1-6
CASSPTGLASYEQYF,TRBV5-1,TRBJ2-7
CASSPASGPGDTQYF,TRBV5-6,TRBJ2-3
CASSLPTGNTGELFF,TRBV5-6,TRBJ2-2
CASSLWGQQETQYF,TRBV3-1/TRBV3-2,TRBJ2-5
CASRTNRAHGYTF,TRBV27,TRBJ1-2
CASSPGGAGELFF,TRBV12-3/TRBV12-4,TRBJ2-2
CASSLGTSGYNEQFF,TRBV5-1,TRBJ2-1
CASSLHKNTEAFF,TRBV11-2,TRBJ1-1
CASSPVRAGTGNTIYF,TRBV4-1,TRBJ1-3
CASSDRGTASRANEKLFF,TRBV14,TRBJ1-4
CASSPSRGDLDTQYF,TRBV7-9,TRBJ2-3
CATSDPRGNPDTQYF,TRBV24-1,TRBJ2-3
CASSPAASYEQYF,TRBV10-2,TRBJ2-7
CASSLAFSGVYEQYF,TRBV5-1,TRBJ2-7
CASSPISGGPIYEQYF,TRBV7-9,TRBJ2-7
CATSDPGTGNQPQHF,TRBV24-1,TRBJ1-5
CASSERLAGGQTDTQYF,TRBV7-6,TRBJ2-3
CASSLGPLYGYTF,TRBV5-6,TRBJ1-2
CASSPLAGTDTQYF,TRBV7-9,TRBJ2-3
CASSLGQGSTYEQYF,TRBV5-1,TRBJ2-7
CASSQAGRNEQFF,TRBV2,TRBJ2-1
CASSQFGGQGVREQYF,TRBV3-1/TRBV3-2,TRBJ2-7
CASSSGGALYEQYF,TRBV5-1,TRBJ2-7
CASSLPGQISEQYF,TRBV11-1,TRBJ2-7
CASSSGAGNTEAFF,TRBV18,TRBJ1-1
CASRYSGDEQFF,TRBV19,TRBJ2-1
CASSPEDRGNTEAFF,TRBV5-1,TRBJ1-1
CASSLDRGKNTEAFF,TRBV5-1,TRBJ1-1
CASSLRYGLAGAGTGELFF,TRBV11-2,TRBJ2-2
CASSEGQYNEQFF,TRBV10-1,TRBJ2-1